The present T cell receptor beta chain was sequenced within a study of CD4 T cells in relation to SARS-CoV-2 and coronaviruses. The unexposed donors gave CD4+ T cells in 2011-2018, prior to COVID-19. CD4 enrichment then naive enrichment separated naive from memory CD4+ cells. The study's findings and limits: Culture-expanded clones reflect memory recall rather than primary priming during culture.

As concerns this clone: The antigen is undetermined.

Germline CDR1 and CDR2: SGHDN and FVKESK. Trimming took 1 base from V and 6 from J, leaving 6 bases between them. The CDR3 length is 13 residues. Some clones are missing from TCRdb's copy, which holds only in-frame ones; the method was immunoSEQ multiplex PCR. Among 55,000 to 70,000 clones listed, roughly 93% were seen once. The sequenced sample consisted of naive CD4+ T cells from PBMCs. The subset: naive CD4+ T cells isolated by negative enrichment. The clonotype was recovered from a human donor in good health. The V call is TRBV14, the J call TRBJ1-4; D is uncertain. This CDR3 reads CASSQVSHEKLFF. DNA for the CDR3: TGTGCCAGCAGCCAAGTTTCCCATGAAAAACTGTTTTTT.